This T cell receptor beta chain was recorded in a study of blood T cell repertoires in COVID-19. Study information: Researchers got acute and convalescent COVID-19 samples from the United States, Italy and Spain. T cells, B-cell-depleted T cells, or PBMCs supplied cDNA or gDNA.

There are 16 residues in the CDR3. Per the germline V gene, CDR1 is SGDLS and CDR2 is YYNGEE. The J segment lost 4 bases and the V segment lost 0 bases, leaving 7 bases of the junction unmatched. Clones were sequenced by immunoSEQ multiplex PCR, and TCRdb holds only the in-frame ones, with some missing. In the table there are nearly 400,000 clones, just under 90% of which are singletons. Residents of about two dozen US areas, aged about 18 to 95 years, made up the participants. Symptom resolution, clearance, or two negative PCRs marked the recovered donors of Cohort 3. The specimen was PBMCs or T cells enriched from blood (not recorded which). This TCR was sampled from a woman in her thirties who had recovered from COVID-19. J is TRBJ2-3 and V is TRBV9, with TRBD2 matching 8 bases. Written as DNA, the CDR3 is TGTGCCAGCAGCGTAGTAAGCGGGGGATTCTCAGATACGCAGTATTTT. Translated, it gives CASSVVSGGFSDTQYF.